This T cell receptor beta chain was captured in a study of blood T cell repertoires in COVID-19. Study-wide background: There were acute and convalescent COVID-19 samples, and they came from the United States, Italy and Spain.

In the authors' workflow: Estimated nucleated cell counts came from reference gene primer amplification. Clones were read by immunoSEQ multiplex PCR, and TCRdb kept only the in-frame ones, dropping some. The V and J calls and clone size are taken from that table; D and trimming were inferred from the DNA. The sample yields approximately 190,000 clones, about 85% seen once. The clonotype comes from a human donor in a cohort sampled during active COVID-19. Sequenced material: peripheral blood.

CDR3 region: CASTPTGLLKGYTF. DNA for the CDR3: TGTGCCAGCACCCCGACAGGACTCCTCAAGGGCTACACCTTC. This chain joins TRBV28 and TRBJ1-2; weak D call: TRBD1 (6 bases). Germline V gene lookup returns CDR1 MDHEN and CDR2 SYDVKM. The CDR3 contains 14 residues. Trimming removed 7 bases from V and 8 bases from J, with 20 bases in between.